This TCR beta chain was identified in a study of identical twins. Study outcomes and limitations: Beta out-of-frame twin sharing showed a weaker excess. Zero-insertion analyses could be partly confounded by invariant MAIT and iNKT cells.

The donor group consisted entirely of healthy Caucasians. This clonotype was counted at least ten times. The antigen is not known. From the 5' RACE reads, TCRdb called clonotypes with MiXCR, one entry per CDR3 protein. The sample holds about 700,000 distinct CDR3 sequences; 8.6% are singletons and the top ten take approximately 0.96%. The same sample was also studied in work on yellow fever vaccine responses in identical twins.

What was sequenced was PBMCs. The receptor was derived from a woman between 18 and 29 years old in good health.

The CDR3 reads CASSLWTGGATSGIYNEQFF. CDR3 in DNA: TGTGCCAGCAGTTTATGGACAGGGGGCGCGACTAGCGGGATTTACAATGAGCAGTTCTTC. The V call is TRBV27, the J call TRBJ2-1; either TRBD1 or TRBD2 may fit D (11 bases each). The CDR3 totals 20 residues. With 1 base removed from V and 4 bases from J, the gap between germline ends came to 26 bases. Per the germline V gene, CDR1 is MNHEY and CDR2 is SMNVEV (reference sequence).